This TCR beta chain was observed in a study of molecular identifiers for immune sequencing clone quantification. V shed 2 bases and J 2 bases; nucleotides not matched to a gene: 7. The CDR3 has 16 residues. Germline assignment: CDR1 MGHRA and CDR2 YSYEKL. A single record per CDR3 protein comes from TCRdb applying MiXCR to the PCR reads. Of about 65,000 distinct CDR3 sequences in the sample, roughly 18% were seen once. The sequenced sample consisted of naive CD8+ T cells from blood, with Jurkat cell RNA spiked in. Noted subset: FACS-sorted CD8+CD4-CCR7+CD45RA+ naive T cells. The chain is built from TRBV4-1 and TRBJ2-3, with TRBD2 matching 7 bases. This sequence was found in a human donor in good health. Some libraries in this study had Jurkat cell RNA spiked in. The CDR3 DNA reads as TGCGCCAGCAGCCAATCAGCGGGAAGGTACACAGATACGCAGTATTTT. Amino acids: CASSQSAGRYTDTQYF.